This TCR beta chain was profiled in a study of T cell repertoires in cytomegalovirus infection. This CDR3 is 14 amino acids long. With V trimmed by 3 bases and J by 6 bases, 3 bases remained unmatched. The germline gives CDR1 SGHVT, CDR2 SQSDAQ. MiXCR, run by TCRdb on the reads, gives a single entry per CDR3 protein. The sample records around 300,000 distinct CDR3 sequences, about 25% being singletons. The specimen was PBMCs. V usage is TRBV7-4 and J usage is TRBJ2-1; 9 bases map to TRBD2. The TCR comes from a human donor in good health (CMV status not recorded). Some clones in this sample may be carry-over from other donors' samples. CDR3 in amino acids: CASSFSGSSNEQFF. The CDR3, as DNA: TGTGCCAGCAGCTTTAGCGGGAGTTCCAATGAGCAGTTCTTC. Drawing the rest from reference TRBV7-4 and TRBJ2-1, the complete variable domain is GAGVSQSPRYKVAKRGRDVALRCDSISGHVTLYWYRQTLGQGSEVLTYSQSDAQRDKSGRPSGRFSAERPERSVSTLKIQRTEQGDSAVYLCASSFSGSSNEQFFGPGTRLTVL.